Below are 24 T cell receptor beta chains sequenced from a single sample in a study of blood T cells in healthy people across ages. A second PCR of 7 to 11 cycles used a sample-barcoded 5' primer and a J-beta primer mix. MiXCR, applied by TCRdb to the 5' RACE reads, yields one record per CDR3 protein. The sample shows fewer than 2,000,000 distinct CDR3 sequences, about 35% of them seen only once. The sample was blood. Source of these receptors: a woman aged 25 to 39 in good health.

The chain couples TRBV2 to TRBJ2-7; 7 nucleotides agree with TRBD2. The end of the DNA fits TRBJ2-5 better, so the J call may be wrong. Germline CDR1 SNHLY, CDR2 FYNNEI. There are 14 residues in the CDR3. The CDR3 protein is CASRGGVSIETQYF. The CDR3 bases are TGTGCCAGCAGGGGAGGGGTGTCGATTGAGACCCAGTACTTC.

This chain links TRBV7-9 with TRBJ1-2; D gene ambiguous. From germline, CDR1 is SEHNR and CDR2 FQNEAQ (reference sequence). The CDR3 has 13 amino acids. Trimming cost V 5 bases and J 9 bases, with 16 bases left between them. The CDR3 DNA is TGTGCCAGCAGCGTTCACTGGAGTGGGAGCTACACCTTC. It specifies CASSVHWSGSYTF.

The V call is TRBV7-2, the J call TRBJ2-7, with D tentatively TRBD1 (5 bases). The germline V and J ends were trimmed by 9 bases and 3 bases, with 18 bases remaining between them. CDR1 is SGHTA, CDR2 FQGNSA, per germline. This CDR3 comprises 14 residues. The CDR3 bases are TGTGCCAGTAAGGGGTATGGAGACATCTACGAGCAGTACTTC. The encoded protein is CASKGYGDIYEQYF.

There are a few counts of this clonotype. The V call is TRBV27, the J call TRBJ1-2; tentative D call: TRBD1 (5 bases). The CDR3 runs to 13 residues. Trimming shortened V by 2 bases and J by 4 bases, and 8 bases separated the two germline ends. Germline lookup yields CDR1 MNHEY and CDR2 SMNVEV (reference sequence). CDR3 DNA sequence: TGTGCCAGCAGTTTACTGGGGGGCTATGGCTACACCTTC. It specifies CASSLLGGYGYTF.

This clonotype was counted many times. CDR3 in amino acids: CSASTRLAEYNEQFF. CDR3 in DNA: TGCAGCGCATCAACAAGACTAGCAGAATACAATGAGCAGTTCTTC. The chain links TRBV29-1 to TRBJ2-1; 7 bases match TRBD2. V lost 7 bases to trimming and J lost 4 bases; unmatched junction nucleotides: 13. This CDR3 contains 15 residues. Germline V gene lookup returns CDR1 SQVTM and CDR2 ANQGSEA.

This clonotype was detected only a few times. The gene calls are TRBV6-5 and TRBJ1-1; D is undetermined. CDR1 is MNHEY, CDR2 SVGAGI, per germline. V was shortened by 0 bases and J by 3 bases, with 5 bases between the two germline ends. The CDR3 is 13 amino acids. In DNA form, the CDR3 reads TGTGCCAGCAGTTACTCGACCGACACTGAAGCTTTCTTT. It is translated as CASSYSTDTEAFF.

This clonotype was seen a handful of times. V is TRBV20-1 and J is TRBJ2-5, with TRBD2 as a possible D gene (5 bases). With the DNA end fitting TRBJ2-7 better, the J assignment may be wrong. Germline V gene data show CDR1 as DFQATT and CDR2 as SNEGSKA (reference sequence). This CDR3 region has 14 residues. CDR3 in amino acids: CSARGLGARGEQYF. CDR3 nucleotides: TGCAGTGCTAGAGGGTTAGGCGCCCGGGGCGAGCAGTACTTC.

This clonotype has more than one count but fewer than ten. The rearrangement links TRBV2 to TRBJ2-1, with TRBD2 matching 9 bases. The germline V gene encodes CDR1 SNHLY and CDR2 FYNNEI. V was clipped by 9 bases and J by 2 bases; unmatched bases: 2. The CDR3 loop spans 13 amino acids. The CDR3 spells CARGTSTYNEQFF. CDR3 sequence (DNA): TGTGCCAGGGGGACTAGCACCTACAATGAGCAGTTCTTC.

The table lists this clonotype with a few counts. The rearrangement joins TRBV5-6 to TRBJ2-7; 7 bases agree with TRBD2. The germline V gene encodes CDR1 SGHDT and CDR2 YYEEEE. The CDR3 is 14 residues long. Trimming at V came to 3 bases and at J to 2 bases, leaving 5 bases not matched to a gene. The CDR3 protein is CASSSWGTTYEQYF. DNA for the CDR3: TGTGCCAGCAGCTCCTGGGGGACTACCTACGAGCAGTACTTC.

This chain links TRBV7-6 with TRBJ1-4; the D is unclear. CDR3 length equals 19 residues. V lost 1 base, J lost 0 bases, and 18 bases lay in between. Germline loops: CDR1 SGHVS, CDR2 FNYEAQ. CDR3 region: CASSLEETEATTTNEKLFF. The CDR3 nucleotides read TGTGCCAGCAGCTTAGAGGAGACGGAAGCAACGACAACTAATGAAAAACTGTTTTTT.

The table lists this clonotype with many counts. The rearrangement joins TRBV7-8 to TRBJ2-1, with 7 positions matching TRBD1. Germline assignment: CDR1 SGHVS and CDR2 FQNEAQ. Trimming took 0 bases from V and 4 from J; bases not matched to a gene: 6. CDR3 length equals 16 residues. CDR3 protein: CASSLAPAGGYNEQFF. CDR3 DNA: TGTGCCAGCAGCTTAGCGCCGGCAGGGGGTTACAATGAGCAGTTCTTC. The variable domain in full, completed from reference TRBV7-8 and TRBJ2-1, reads GAGVSQSPRYKVAKRGQDVALRCDPISGHVSLFWYQQALGQGPEFLTYFQNEAQLDKSGLPSDRFFAERPEGSVSTLKIQRTQQEDSAVYLCASSLAPAGGYNEQFFGPGTRLTVL.

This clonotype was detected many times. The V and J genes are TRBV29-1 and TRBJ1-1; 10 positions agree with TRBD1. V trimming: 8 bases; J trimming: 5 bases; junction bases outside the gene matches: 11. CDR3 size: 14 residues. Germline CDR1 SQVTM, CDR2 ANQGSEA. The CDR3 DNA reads TGCAGCCATTTTGGGGTGGGACAGGGGACTGAAGCTTTCTTT. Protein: CSHFGVGQGTEAFF.

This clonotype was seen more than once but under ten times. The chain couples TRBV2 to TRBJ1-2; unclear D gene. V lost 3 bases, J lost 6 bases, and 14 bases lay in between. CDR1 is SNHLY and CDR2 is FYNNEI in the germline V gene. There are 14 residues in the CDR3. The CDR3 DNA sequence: TGTGCCAGCAGTGAGGCCCTTGGATGGGATGGCTACACCTTC. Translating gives CASSEALGWDGYTF.

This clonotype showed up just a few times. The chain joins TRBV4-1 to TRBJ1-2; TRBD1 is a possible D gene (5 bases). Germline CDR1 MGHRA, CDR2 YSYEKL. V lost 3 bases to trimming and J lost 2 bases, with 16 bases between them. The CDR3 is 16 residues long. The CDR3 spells CASSQERDPRNYGYTF. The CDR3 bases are TGCGCCAGCAGCCAGGAAAGGGACCCACGGAACTATGGCTACACCTTC.

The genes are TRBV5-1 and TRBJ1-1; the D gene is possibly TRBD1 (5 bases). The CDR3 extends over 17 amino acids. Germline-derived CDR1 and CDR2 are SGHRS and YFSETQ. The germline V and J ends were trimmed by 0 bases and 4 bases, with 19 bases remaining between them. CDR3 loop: CASSLATGRSGGTEAFF. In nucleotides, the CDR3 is TGCGCCAGCAGCTTGGCCACAGGTCGGAGTGGGGGCACTGAAGCTTTCTTT.

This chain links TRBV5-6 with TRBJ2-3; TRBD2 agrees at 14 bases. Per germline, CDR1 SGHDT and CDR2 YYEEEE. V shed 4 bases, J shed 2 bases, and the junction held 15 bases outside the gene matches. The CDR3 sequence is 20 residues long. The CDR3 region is CASSTTGTSGGPSFTDTQYF. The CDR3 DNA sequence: TGTGCCAGCAGCACCACCGGGACTAGCGGGGGCCCGAGCTTCACAGATACGCAGTATTTT.

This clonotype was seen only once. The CDR3 here is CASSLLSPGTGELFF. Written as DNA, the CDR3 is TGTGCCAGCTCACTGCTTTCACCGGGAACCGGGGAGCTGTTTTTT. This sequence joins TRBV18 and TRBJ2-2, with D perhaps matching TRBD2 (5 bases). V lost 4 bases to trimming and J lost 5 bases, with 14 bases between them. Looked up from germline, CDR1 is KGHSH and CDR2 is LQKENI. The CDR3 spans 15 residues.

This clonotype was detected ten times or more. CDR3 sequence: CASSLGGNNQPQHF. DNA for the CDR3: TGTGCCAGCAGCTTAGGAGGGAACAATCAGCCCCAGCATTTT. V gene TRBV7-2 combines with J gene TRBJ1-5; no reliable D call. The CDR3 is 14 amino acids. Germline CDR1 SGHTA, CDR2 FQGNSA. V was clipped by 1 base and J by 3 bases, with 7 bases between them.

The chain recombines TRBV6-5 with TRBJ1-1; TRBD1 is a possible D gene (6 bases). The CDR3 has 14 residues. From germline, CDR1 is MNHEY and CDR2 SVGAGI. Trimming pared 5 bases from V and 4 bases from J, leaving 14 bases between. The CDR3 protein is CASSLTGQSTEAFF. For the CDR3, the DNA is TGTGCCAGCAGTCTGACAGGTCAAAGCACTGAAGCTTTCTTT.

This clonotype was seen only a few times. DNA for the CDR3: TGTGCCAGCAGGTCGAGCACCACAGATACGCAGTATTTT. Translation gives CASRSSTTDTQYF. The chain couples TRBV7-3 to TRBJ2-3, with unresolved D. CDR3 length equals 13 residues. The ends were cut back, 6 bases at V and 2 bases at J, with 9 bases in the middle. Germline V gene sequence: CDR1 SGHTA, CDR2 FQGTGA.

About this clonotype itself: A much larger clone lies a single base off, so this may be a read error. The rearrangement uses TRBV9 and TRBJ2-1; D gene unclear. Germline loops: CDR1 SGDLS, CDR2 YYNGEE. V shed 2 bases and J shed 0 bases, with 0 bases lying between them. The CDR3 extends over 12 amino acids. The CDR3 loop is CASSVSYNEQFF. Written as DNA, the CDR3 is TGTGCCAGCAGCGTCTCCTACAATGAGCAGTTCTTC.

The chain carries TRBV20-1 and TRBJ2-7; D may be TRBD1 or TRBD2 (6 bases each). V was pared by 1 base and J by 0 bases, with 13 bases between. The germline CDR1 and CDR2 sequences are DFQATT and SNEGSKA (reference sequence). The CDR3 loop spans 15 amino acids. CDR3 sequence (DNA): TGCAGTGCTAGAGGAGGGGGGTTTAGCTCCTACGAGCAGTACTTC. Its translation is CSARGGGFSSYEQYF.

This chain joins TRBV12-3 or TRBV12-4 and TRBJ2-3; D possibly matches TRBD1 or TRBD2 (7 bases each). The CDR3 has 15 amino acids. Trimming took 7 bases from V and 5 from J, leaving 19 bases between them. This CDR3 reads CASTDQGGEVDTQYF. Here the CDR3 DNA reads TGTGCCAGCACCGACCAGGGGGGGGAAGTAGATACGCAGTATTTT.

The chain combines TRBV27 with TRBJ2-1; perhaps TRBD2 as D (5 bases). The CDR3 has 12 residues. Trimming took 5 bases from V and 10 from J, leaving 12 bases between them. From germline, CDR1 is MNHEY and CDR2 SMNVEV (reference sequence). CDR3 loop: CASSKNRGEQFF. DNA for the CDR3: TGTGCCAGCAGTAAAAACAGAGGGGAGCAGTTCTTC.